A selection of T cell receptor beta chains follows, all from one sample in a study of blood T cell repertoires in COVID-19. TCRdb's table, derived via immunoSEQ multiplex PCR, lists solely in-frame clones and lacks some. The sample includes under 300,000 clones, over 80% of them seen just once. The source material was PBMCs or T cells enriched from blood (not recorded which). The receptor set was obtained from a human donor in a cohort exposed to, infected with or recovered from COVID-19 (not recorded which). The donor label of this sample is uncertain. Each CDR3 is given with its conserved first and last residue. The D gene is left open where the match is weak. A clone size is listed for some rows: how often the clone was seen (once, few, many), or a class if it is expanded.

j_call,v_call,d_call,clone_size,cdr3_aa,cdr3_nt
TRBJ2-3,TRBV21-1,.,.,CASSKGATSGGQGDTQYF,TGTGCCAGCAGCAAAGGGGCGACTAGCGGGGGCCAGGGGGATACGCAGTATTTT
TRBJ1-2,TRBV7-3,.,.,CASSPPGGAPGYTF,TGTGCCAGCAGCCCCCCTGGGGGGGCGCCTGGCTACACCTTC
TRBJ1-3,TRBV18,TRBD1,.,CASSPLDRVPGNTIYF,TGTGCCAGCTCACCCCTTGACAGGGTCCCTGGAAACACCATATATTTT
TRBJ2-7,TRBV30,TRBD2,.,CAALAGTYEQYF,TGTGCTGCGCTAGCGGGCACCTACGAGCAGTACTTC
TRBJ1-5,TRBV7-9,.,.,CASSLGGVNQPQHF,TGTGCCAGCAGCTTAGGGGGGGTGAATCAGCCCCAGCATTTT
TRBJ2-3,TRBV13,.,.,CASSYQSDTQYF,TGTGCCAGCAGCTATCAATCAGATACGCAGTATTTT
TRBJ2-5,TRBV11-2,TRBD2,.,CASSPLADQETQYF,TGTGCCAGCAGCCCGCTAGCGGACCAAGAGACCCAGTACTTC
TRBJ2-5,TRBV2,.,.,CASSEAPPGTQYF,TGTGCCAGCAGTGAAGCGCCCCCGGGGACCCAGTACTTC
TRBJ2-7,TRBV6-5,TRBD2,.,CASSYEAGGWYEQYF,TGTGCCAGCAGTTACGAGGCGGGGGGATGGTACGAGCAGTACTTC
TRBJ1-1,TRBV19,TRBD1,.,CASSRGTGAVGTEAFF,TGTGCCAGTAGTAGGGGGACAGGGGCAGTGGGGACTGAAGCTTTCTTT
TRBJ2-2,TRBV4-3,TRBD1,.,CASSLHRGPGELFF,TGCGCCAGCAGCTTGCACAGGGGACCCGGGGAGCTGTTTTTT
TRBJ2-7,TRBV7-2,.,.,CASSAPTGVSYEQYF,TGTGCCAGCAGCGCCCCCACGGGGGTCTCCTACGAGCAGTACTTC
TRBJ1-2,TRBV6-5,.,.,CASRRTALYGYTF,TGTGCCAGCAGGAGGACAGCCCTCTATGGCTACACCTTC
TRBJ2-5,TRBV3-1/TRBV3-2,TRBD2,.,CASSRGGAGGTQYF,TGTGCCAGCAGCCGCGGGGGGGCCGGGGGGACCCAGTACTTC
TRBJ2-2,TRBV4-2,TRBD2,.,CASSQQTSGGAPGELFF,TGTGCCAGCAGCCAACAAACTAGCGGGGGGGCCCCCGGGGAGCTGTTTTTT
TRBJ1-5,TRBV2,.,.,CASNPGEIGSNQPQHF,TGTGCCAGCAACCCGGGGGAGATAGGAAGCAATCAGCCCCAGCATTTT
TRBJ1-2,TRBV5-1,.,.,CASSLSRDGYTF,TGCGCCAGCAGCTTGTCCAGGGATGGCTACACCTTC
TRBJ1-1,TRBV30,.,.,CAWNPLETANTEAFF,TGTGCCTGGAACCCTCTTGAGACAGCGAACACTGAAGCTTTCTTT
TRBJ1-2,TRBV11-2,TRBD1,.,CASSWRDTGATPNGYTF,TGTGCCAGCAGCTGGAGGGATACAGGGGCCACGCCAAATGGCTACACCTTC
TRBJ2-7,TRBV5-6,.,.,CASSPRAGLSYEQYF,TGTGCCAGCAGCCCAAGGGCAGGGCTCTCCTACGAGCAGTACTTC
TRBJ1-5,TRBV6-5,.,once,CASSYSWEANQPQHF,TGTGCCAGCAGTTACTCCTGGGAGGCAAATCAGCCCCAGCATTTT
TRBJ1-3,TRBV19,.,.,CASSIWGGSGNTIYF,TGTGCCAGTAGTATATGGGGCGGCTCTGGAAACACCATATATTTT